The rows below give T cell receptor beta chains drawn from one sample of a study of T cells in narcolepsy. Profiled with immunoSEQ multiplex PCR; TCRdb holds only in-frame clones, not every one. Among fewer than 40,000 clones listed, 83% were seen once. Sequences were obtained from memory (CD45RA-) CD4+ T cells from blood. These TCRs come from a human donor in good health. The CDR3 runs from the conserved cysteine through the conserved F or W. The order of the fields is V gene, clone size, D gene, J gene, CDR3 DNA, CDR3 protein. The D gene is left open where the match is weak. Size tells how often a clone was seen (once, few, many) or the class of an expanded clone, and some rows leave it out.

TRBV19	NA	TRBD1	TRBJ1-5	TGTGCCAGTAACCCGACAGGGATCGTTACCCAGCCCCAGCATTTT	CASNPTGIVTQPQHF
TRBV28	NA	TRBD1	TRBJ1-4	TGTGCCAGCAGTTTAGAGACAGGGGGCATAACGCTGTTTTTT	CASSLETGGITLFF
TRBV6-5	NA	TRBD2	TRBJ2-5	TGTGCCAGCAGGCGTAGCGGGGGGAGAGGAGAGACCCAGTACTTC	CASRRSGGRGETQYF
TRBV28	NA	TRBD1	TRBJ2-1	TGTGCCAGCAGTTTAAGGGGACAGGGAATATCCTACAATGAGCAGTTCTTC	CASSLRGQGISYNEQFF
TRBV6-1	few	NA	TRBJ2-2	TGTGCCAGCAGGCGGAACACCGGGGAGCTGTTTTTT	CASRRNTGELFF
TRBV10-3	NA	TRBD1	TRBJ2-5	TGTGCCACCCGACAGGGGGGGGAGACCCAGTACTTC	CATRQGGETQYF
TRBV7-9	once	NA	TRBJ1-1	TGTGCCAGCAGCTCGCCGGGACTGCCGAACACTGAAGCTTTCTTT	CASSSPGLPNTEAFF
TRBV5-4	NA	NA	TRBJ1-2	TGTGCCAGCAGCTTCGGGAATGGGCAATACTATGGCTACACCTTC	CASSFGNGQYYGYTF
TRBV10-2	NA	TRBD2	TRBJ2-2	TGCGCCAGCAATCTAGCGGGGACGAACACCGGGGAGCTGTTTTTT	CASNLAGTNTGELFF
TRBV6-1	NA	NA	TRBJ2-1	TGTGCCAGCATAGGGCAGAGCCTCTACAATGAGCAGTTCTTC	CASIGQSLYNEQFF
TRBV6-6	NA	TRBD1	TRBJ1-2	TGTGCCAGCAAAACCGGGACAGGGACCATTAACTATGGCTACACCTTC	CASKTGTGTINYGYTF
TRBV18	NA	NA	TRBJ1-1	TGTGCCAGGAGGGGGAACACTGAAGCTTTCTTT	CARRGNTEAFF
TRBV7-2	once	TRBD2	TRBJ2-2	TGTGCCAGCAGCCCACTAGCGGGGGGCCGAAGGACCGGGGAGCTGTTTTTT	CASSPLAGGRRTGELFF
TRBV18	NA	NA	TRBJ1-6	TGTGCCAGCTCGGACAGAGCTACGTCACCCCTCCACTTT	CASSDRATSPLHF
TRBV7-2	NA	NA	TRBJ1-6	TGTGCCAGCAGCTCTCTCGGACGGAATAATTCACCCCTCCACTTT	CASSSLGRNNSPLHF
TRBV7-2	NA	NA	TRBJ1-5	TGTGCCAGCAGTCTTGGCGCCCAACGAGATCAGCCCCAGCATTTT	CASSLGAQRDQPQHF
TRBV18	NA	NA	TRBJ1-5	TGTGCCAGCTCCCCTGACAGGCCAAATCAGCCCCAGCATTTT	CASSPDRPNQPQHF
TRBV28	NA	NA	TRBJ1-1	TGTGCCAGCAGGTCCCTGACGGCTGAAGCTTTCTTT	CASRSLTAEAFF
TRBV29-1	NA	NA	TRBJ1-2	TGCAGCGTCTACAGGGTTCCTGATGGCTACACCTTC	CSVYRVPDGYTF
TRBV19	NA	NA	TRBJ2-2	TGTGCCAGTAGTATAGATTTGGACGGGGAGCTGTTTTTT	CASSIDLDGELFF
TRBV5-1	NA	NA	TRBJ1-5	TGCGCCAGCAGCTTGGATGTTTCGGGGCCCCAGCATTTT	CASSLDVSGPQHF
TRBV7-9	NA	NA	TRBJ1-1	TGTGCCAGCAGCCCTACTCAGGTGGGGAACACTGAAGCTTTCTTT	CASSPTQVGNTEAFF
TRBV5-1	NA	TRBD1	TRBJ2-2	TGCGCCAGCAGCTTTACAGGGGGCGCAGGCACCGGGGAGCTGTTTTTT	CASSFTGGAGTGELFF
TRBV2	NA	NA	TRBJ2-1	TGTGCCAGCGGAGGTCCCAATGAGCAGTTCTTC	CASGGPNEQFF
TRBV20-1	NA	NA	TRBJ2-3	TGCAGTCCGAAGGAGGCCGATACGCAGTATTTT	CSPKEADTQYF
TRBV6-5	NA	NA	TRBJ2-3	TGTGCCAGCACCGGGGGAACGTCAGGCGGTACGCAGTATTTT	CASTGGTSGGTQYF
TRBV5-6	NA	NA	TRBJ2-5	TGTGCCAGCAGCTTGCTTAGTCAAGAGACCCAGTACTTC	CASSLLSQETQYF
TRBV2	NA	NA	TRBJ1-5	TGTGCCAGCAGTGTATTTTCTTGGGATGAGGGCGGACCCAATCAGCCCCAGCATTTT	CASSVFSWDEGGPNQPQHF
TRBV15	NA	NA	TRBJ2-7	TGTGCCACCAGCAGAGATAACAGGGCCGAGCAGTACTTC	CATSRDNRAEQYF